This TCR beta chain was sequenced during a study of T cells in localized non-small cell lung cancer. General observations from the study: Adjacent uninvolved lung had the highest clonality, suggesting focused antigen responses.

The V gene's germline CDR1 is SGHTA and CDR2 FQGNSA. Trimming stripped 7 bases from V and 5 bases from J, with 12 bases between. The CDR3 length is 13 residues. With respect to this clone: What it binds is not known.

Sequenced by immunoSEQ multiplex PCR; TCRdb stores in-frame clones only, minus some. Seen here are roughly 25,000 clones, roughly 86% observed once, and the top ten hold under 6.5%. The starting material was peripheral blood, obtained before any cancer treatment. The clonotype originates from a male donor at least 60 years old with stage II squamous cell lung carcinoma. The gene calls are TRBV7-2 and TRBJ2-1; D call uncertain. The CDR3 loop reads CASTMNRDNEQFF. CDR3 DNA sequence: TGTGCCAGCACCATGAATAGAGACAATGAGCAGTTCTTC.